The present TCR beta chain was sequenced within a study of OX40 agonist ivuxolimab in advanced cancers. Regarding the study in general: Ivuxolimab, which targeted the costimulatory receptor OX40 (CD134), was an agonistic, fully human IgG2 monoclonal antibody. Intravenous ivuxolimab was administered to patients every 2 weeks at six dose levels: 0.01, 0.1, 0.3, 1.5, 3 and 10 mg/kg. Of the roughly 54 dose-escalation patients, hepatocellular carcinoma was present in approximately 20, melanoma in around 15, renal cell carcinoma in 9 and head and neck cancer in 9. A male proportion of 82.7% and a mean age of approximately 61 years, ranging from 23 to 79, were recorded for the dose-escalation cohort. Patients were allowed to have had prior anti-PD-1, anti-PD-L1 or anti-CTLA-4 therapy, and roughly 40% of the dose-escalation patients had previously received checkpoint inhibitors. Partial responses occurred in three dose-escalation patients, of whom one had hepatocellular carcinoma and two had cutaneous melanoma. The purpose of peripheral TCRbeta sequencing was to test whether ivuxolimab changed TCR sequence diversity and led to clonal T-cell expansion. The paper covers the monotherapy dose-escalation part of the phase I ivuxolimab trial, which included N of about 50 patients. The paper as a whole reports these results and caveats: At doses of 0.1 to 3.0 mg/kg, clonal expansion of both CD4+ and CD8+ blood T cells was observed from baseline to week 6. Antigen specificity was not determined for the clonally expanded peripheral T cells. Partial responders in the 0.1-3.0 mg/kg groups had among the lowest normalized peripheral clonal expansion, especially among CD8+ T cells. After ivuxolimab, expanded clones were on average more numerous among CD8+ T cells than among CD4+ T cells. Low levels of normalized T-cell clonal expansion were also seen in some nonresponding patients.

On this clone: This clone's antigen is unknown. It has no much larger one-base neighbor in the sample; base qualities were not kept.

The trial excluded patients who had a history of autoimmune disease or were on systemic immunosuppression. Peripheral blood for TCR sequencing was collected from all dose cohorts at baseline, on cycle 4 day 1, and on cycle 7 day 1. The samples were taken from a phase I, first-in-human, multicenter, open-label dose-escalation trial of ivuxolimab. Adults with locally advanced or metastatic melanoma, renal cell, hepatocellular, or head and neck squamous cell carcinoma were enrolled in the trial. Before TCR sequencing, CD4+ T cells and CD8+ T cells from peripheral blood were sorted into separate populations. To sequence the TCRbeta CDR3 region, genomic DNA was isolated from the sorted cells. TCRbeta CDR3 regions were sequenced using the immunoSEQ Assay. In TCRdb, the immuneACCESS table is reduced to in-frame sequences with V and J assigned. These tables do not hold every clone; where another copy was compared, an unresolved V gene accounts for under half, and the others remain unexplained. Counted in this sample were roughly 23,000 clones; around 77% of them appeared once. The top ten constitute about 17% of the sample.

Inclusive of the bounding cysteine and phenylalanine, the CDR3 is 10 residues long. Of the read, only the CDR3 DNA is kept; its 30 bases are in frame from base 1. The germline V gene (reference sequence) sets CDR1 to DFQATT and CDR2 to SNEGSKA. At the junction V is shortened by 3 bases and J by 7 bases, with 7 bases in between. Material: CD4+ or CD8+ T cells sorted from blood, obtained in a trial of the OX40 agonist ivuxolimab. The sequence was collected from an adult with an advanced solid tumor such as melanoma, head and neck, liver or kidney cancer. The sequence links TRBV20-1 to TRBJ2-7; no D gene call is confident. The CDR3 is CSARALEQYF. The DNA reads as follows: TGCAGTGCTAGGGCCCTAGAGCAGTACTTC.